This T cell receptor (beta chain) was profiled in a study of regulatory T cells in long-lasting Graves disease. V was pared by 8 bases and J by 3 bases, with 20 bases between. There are 15 residues in the CDR3. Per germline, CDR1 MNHNS and CDR2 SASEGT. According to the study, TCR beta libraries were built with iRepertoire HTBI primers and CDR3-region Arm-PCR. Using its own MiXCR run on the multiplex PCR reads, TCRdb lists one record per CDR3 protein. The data contain 250,000 to 400,000 distinct CDR3 sequences, 18% of them seen just once; the ten biggest clones take up approximately 35%. General study points: Tissue studied was limited to peripheral blood, excluding thyroid tissue.

On this clonotype itself: Its specificity is not known.

Described time point: newly diagnosed GD, antithyroid drugs for less than 3 months. Following extraction of RNA from PBMCs, that RNA was used to make the TCR library. J is TRBJ2-7 and V is TRBV6-1; no reliable D call. This receptor was taken from a female donor with Graves disease. The material was peripheral blood mononuclear cells (PBMCs), obtained at new diagnosis, from a patient treated with antithyroid drugs. The CDR3 DNA reads as TGTGCCAGCGGGCGCGGACCCTCGGAGAACTACGAGCAGTACTTC. This encodes CASGRGPSENYEQYF.